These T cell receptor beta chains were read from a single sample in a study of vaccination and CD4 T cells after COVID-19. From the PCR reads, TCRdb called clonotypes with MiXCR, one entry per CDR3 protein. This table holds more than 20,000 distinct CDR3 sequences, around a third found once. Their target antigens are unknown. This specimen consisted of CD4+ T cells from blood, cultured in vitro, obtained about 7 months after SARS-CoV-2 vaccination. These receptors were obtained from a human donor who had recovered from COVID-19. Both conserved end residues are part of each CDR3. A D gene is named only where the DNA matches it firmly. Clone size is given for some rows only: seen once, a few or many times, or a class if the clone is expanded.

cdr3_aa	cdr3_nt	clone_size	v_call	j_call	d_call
CASSGVGDIEQYF	TGTGCCAGCAGTGGGGTCGGGGATATCGAGCAGTACTTC	many	TRBV2	TRBJ2-7	.
CASSREGEYGYTF	TGTGCCAGCAGTAGAGAGGGGGAATATGGCTACACCTTC	.	TRBV6-1	TRBJ1-2	.
CSAYAVAYNEQFF	TGCAGTGCTTACGCGGTGGCCTACAATGAGCAGTTCTTC	few	TRBV20-1	TRBJ2-1	.
CSAQLPQADTQYF	TGCAGTGCTCAGCTCCCCCAGGCGGATACGCAGTATTTT	few	TRBV20-1	TRBJ2-3	.
CSAARDSRRVQFF	TGCAGTGCTGCCCGGGACTCCCGCAGGGTGCAGTTCTTC	.	TRBV20-1	TRBJ2-1	.
CASRQPGLAGAPEQFF	TGTGCCAGCAGACAGCCGGGACTAGCGGGAGCACCCGAGCAGTTCTTC	few	TRBV5-4	TRBJ2-1	TRBD2
CSAAGGTLFNQPQHF	TGCAGTGCTGCCGGAGGAACCCTATTCAATCAGCCCCAGCATTTT	.	TRBV20-1	TRBJ1-5	.
CSARDLLGGIYF	TGCAGTGCGAGAGACCTCCTTGGGGGGATATATTTT	few	TRBV20-1	TRBJ1-3	.
CASSIIGGTDPYEQYF	TGTGCCAGTAGTATTATCGGGGGGACAGACCCCTACGAGCAGTACTTC	once	TRBV19	TRBJ2-7	.
CASSSRHRVGGYTF	TGTGCCAGCAGCTCCCGGCACAGGGTCGGCGGCTACACCTTC	.	TRBV7-8	TRBJ1-2	.
CASSQVLQTNTEAFF	TGCGCCAGCAGCCAAGTGCTACAGACCAACACTGAAGCTTTCTTT	few	TRBV4-1	TRBJ1-1	.
CSAEGQAIQETQYF	TGCAGTGCTGAGGGACAGGCGATCCAAGAGACCCAGTACTTC	medium-sized	TRBV20-1	TRBJ2-5	TRBD1
CASSLIMSTRGHYGYTF	TGTGCCAGCTCACTAATTATGTCCACCAGGGGCCACTATGGCTACACCTTC	.	TRBV18	TRBJ1-2	.
CSANLFTGPSYEQYF	TGCAGTGCTAACCTCTTTACAGGACCTTCCTACGAGCAGTACTTC	few	TRBV20-1	TRBJ2-7	.
CASSSGLAGSDTQYF	TGTGCCAGCAGCTCCGGACTAGCGGGAAGTGATACGCAGTATTTT	.	TRBV6-4	TRBJ2-3	TRBD2
CASSESGGAPYEQYF	TGTGCCAGCAGCGAGTCAGGGGGAGCCCCCTACGAGCAGTACTTC	.	TRBV5-4	TRBJ2-7	TRBD1
CASSYGGRSWETQYF	TGTGCCAGCAGTTATGGCGGGAGGAGTTGGGAGACCCAGTACTTC	few	TRBV6-5	TRBJ2-5	TRBD2
CSVGEGPFPNEQYF	TGCAGCGTTGGGGAGGGCCCCTTTCCCAACGAGCAGTACTTC	.	TRBV29-1	TRBJ2-7	TRBD2
CASSDAGYGYTF	TGTGCCAGCAGTGACGCAGGGTACGGCTACACCTTC	.	TRBV6-1	TRBJ1-2	.
CASSDNEWQFF	TGTGCCAGCAGTGATAATGAGTGGCAGTTCTTC	medium-sized	TRBV27	TRBJ2-1	.
CASSDLSWTGSNSPLHF	TGTGCCAGCAGTGACCTTTCCTGGACTGGCAGCAATTCACCCCTCCACTTT	.	TRBV25-1	TRBJ1-6	.
CASSLGNWETQYF	TGTGCCAGCAGCTTGGGGAATTGGGAGACCCAGTACTTC	few	TRBV11-2	TRBJ2-5	.